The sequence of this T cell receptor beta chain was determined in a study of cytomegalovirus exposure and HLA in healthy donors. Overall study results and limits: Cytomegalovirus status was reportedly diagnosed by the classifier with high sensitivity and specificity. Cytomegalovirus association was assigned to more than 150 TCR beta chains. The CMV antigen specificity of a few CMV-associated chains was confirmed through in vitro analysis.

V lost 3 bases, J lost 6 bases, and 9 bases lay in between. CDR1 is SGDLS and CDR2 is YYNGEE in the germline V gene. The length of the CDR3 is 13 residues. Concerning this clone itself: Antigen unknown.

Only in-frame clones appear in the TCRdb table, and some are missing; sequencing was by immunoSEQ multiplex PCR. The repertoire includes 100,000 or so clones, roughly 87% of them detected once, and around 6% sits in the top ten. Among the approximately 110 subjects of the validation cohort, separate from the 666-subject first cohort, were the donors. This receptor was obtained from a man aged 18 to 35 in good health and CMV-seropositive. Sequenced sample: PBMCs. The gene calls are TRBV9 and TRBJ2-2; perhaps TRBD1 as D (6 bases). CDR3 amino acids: CASSETGSGELFF. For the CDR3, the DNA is TGTGCCAGCAGCGAAACAGGGTCCGGGGAGCTGTTTTTT.